This entry lists 16 T cell receptor beta chains sequenced from one sample in a study of blood T cell repertoires in COVID-19. Measured with immunoSEQ multiplex PCR; TCRdb has only the in-frame clones, and not every one. The data contain around 300,000 clones, approximately 85% of them singletons. Sequenced material: peripheral blood. The receptor set was obtained from a woman aged 70-85 years with acute or convalescent COVID-19.

This clone has a handful of counts. The gene calls are TRBV28 and TRBJ2-5, with 8 bases identical to TRBD2. The V gene's germline CDR1 is MDHEN and CDR2 SYDVKM. V shed 6 bases, J shed 4 bases, and the junction held 19 bases outside the gene matches. The CDR3 has 18 amino acids. CDR3 protein: CASSLTSGSGVGGETQYF. CDR3 DNA sequence: TGTGCCAGCAGCCTGACCTCGGGTAGCGGGGTCGGCGGAGAGACCCAGTACTTC.

V and J are TRBV10-3 and TRBJ1-1, with 9 positions matching TRBD1. Trimming took 6 bases from V and 8 from J; bases not matched to a gene: 4. Germline V lookup: CDR1 ENHRY, CDR2 SYGVKD. The CDR3 sequence is 12 residues long. In DNA form, the CDR3 reads TGTGCCATCAGAGGGACAGGGAGGGAAGCTTTCTTT. It codes for CAIRGTGREAFF.

V is TRBV5-1 and J is TRBJ2-5; TRBD2 agrees at 8 bases. The V segment lost 0 bases and the J segment 5 bases; nucleotides outside the gene matches: 6. The V gene's germline CDR1 is SGHRS and CDR2 YFSETQ. This CDR3 has 15 residues. The CDR3 reads CASSLEASGWETQYF. As DNA, the CDR3 is TGCGCCAGCAGCTTGGAGGCTAGCGGGTGGGAGACCCAGTACTTC.

The chain joins TRBV9 to TRBJ2-3; D gene ambiguous. The CDR3 has 13 amino acids. The V gene lost 0 bases and the J gene lost 2 bases, with 4 bases spanning the gap. The germline V gene has CDR1 SGDLS and CDR2 YYNGEE. The CDR3 coding sequence is TGTGCCAGCAGCGTAGACTACACAGATACGCAGTATTTT. Its translation is CASSVDYTDTQYF. The entire variable domain, with the rest obtained from reference TRBV9 and TRBJ2-3, is as follows: DSGVTQTPKHLITATGQRVTLRCSPRSGDLSVYWYQQSLDQGLQFLIQYYNGEERAKGNILERFSAQQFPDLHSELNLSSLELGDSALYFCASSVDYTDTQYFGPGTRLTVL.

The genes are TRBV5-1 and TRBJ2-7, with 12 bases lining up with TRBD2. Per the germline V gene, CDR1 is SGHRS and CDR2 is YFSETQ. This CDR3 is built from 16 residues. Unmatched junction bases numbered 11, after V lost 3 bases and J lost 7 bases. CDR3 sequence reads: CASSSQVLAGGMEQYF. The CDR3 coding sequence is TGCGCCAGCAGCTCGCAAGTTCTAGCGGGGGGGATGGAGCAGTACTTC.

This clone was seen a few times. The identical CDR3 is also encoded by other nucleotide sequences in the sample. V usage is TRBV20-1 and J usage is TRBJ1-2; D gene unclear. Trimming removed 0 bases from V and 4 bases from J, with 3 bases in between. There are 11 residues in the CDR3. The V gene's germline CDR1 is DFQATT and CDR2 SNEGSKA (reference sequence). The CDR3 nucleotides are TGCAGTGCTAGAGATATCTATGGCTACACCTTC. Protein sequence: CSARDIYGYTF.

The V call is TRBV7-9, the J call TRBJ2-1; D not resolved. There are 12 residues in the CDR3. V dropped 4 bases and J dropped 4 bases, with 5 bases sitting between them. The germline V gene has CDR1 SEHNR and CDR2 FQNEAQ (reference sequence). The CDR3 region is CASSSRYNEQFF. The CDR3 DNA reads as TGTGCCAGCAGCTCTCGGTACAATGAGCAGTTCTTC.

This chain connects TRBV7-9 to TRBJ2-5; D not certain. Trimming shortened V by 3 bases and J by 9 bases, and 11 bases separated the two germline ends. This CDR3 has 12 residues. The V gene's germline CDR1 is SEHNR and CDR2 FQNEAQ (reference sequence). CDR3 residues: CASSFQSPAQYF. The CDR3 region has the DNA TGTGCCAGCAGCTTCCAGTCCCCCGCCCAGTACTTC.

This clone came up once. The chain links TRBV19 to TRBJ1-5; D is possibly TRBD1 (5 bases). The CDR3 totals 16 residues. Germline V lookup: CDR1 LNHDA, CDR2 SQIVND (reference sequence). V was pared by 7 bases and J by 2 bases, with 18 bases between. The CDR3 loop reads CASTQRQPSGNQPQHF. The CDR3, as DNA: TGTGCCAGTACCCAGAGACAGCCTAGCGGCAATCAGCCCCAGCATTTT.

This clone was seen more than once but under ten times. J is TRBJ2-5 and V is TRBV29-1, with TRBD1 matching 7 bases. Germline assignment: CDR1 SQVTM and CDR2 ANQGSEA. The CDR3 spans 15 residues. J gave up 5 bases and V 1 base, and 10 bases lay outside the gene matches. The CDR3 nucleotides read TGCAGCGTTGAAGGTGGGACAGAAGTACAGGAGACCCAGTACTTC. Its translation is CSVEGGTEVQETQYF.

V gene TRBV18 combines with J gene TRBJ1-1; maybe TRBD1 (6 bases). The CDR3 spans 12 residues. The germline V gene has CDR1 KGHSH and CDR2 LQKENI. V was pared by 3 bases and J by 8 bases, with 10 bases between. The CDR3 DNA is TGTGCCAGCTCACCCCAGGGGTGGGAAGCTTTCTTT. The encoded protein is CASSPQGWEAFF.

This chain connects TRBV21-1 to TRBJ2-7; TRBD2 is the table's D call, not checked against the DNA. TRBV21-1 counts as a pseudogene. The length of the CDR3 is 17 residues. The CDR3 DNA sequence: TGTGCCAGCAGCAAAAATTTTAGGGGAGGAACTAACTACGAGCAGTACTTC. Amino acids: CASSKNFRGGTNYEQYF.

The chain has TRBV1 and TRBJ1-2. TRBV1 is a pseudogene locus. The CDR3 is 11 amino acids. CDR3 protein: CTSSQDRGYTF. The CDR3 nucleotides are TGCACCAGCAGCCAAGATCGGGGCTACACCTTC.

V gene TRBV24-1 combines with J gene TRBJ1-2; D is uncertain. The germline gives CDR1 KGHDR, CDR2 SFDVKD. With 4 bases removed from V and 5 bases from J, the gap between germline ends came to 7 bases. CDR3 size: 12 residues. The CDR3: CATSDPLYGYTF. As DNA, the CDR3 is TGTGCCACCAGTGACCCCCTGTATGGCTACACCTTC.

This rearrangement joins TRBV5-4 to TRBJ1-2; a weak D match, TRBD1 (5 bases). The germline gives CDR1 SGHNT, CDR2 YYREEE (reference sequence). The CDR3 loop spans 15 amino acids. V was trimmed by 3 bases and J by 0 bases, leaving 12 bases between them. The CDR3 sequence: CASSSLDRANYGYTF. The CDR3 DNA follows: TGTGCCAGCAGCTCCCTCGACAGAGCTAACTATGGCTACACCTTC.

V gene TRBV2 combines with J gene TRBJ1-6; weak D call: TRBD1 (5 bases). V lost 11 bases, J lost 9 bases, and 23 bases lay in between. Germline-derived CDR1 and CDR2 are SNHLY and FYNNEI. This CDR3 contains 15 residues. The CDR3 loop is CAGNPLSGRVSPLHF. CDR3 nucleotides: TGTGCCGGGAACCCTCTGTCAGGGCGCGTTTCACCCCTCCACTTT.